This T cell receptor beta chain was identified during a study of beta chain features in type 1 diabetes. For the study at large: Sorted cells from all samples, numbering about 98 million, were examined. Points from the study as a whole: Within patients, naive, central memory and Treg TCRB repertoires seemed more similar than within healthy donors. PCR might favor shorter templates, equally in patients and controls. Shorter TCRB CDR3s, moderately but significantly so, were found in Type 1 diabetes patients in all four CD4+ subsets. Since sequencing was performed on cDNA, cells with high TCR expression could be over-represented.

The authors reverse transcribed all of the isolated RNA, so sequencing captured expressed TCRB transcripts. Using immunoSEQ multiplex PCR, the repertoire was profiled, and TCRdb retains in-frame clones only, with some absent. The sample has about 650,000 clones, roughly 12% seen once. The germline V gene has CDR1 SGHNT and CDR2 YYREEE (reference sequence). The CDR3 is made up of 12 amino acids. V lost 4 bases and J 7 bases, leaving 6 bases between the germline ends. This clone appeared a few times. No antigen is known for it. The same CDR3 can be traced to other DNA sequences in this sample. This clonotype originated in a man younger than 40 with type 1 diabetes. The sequenced material came from naive CD4+ T cells from blood. The gene calls are TRBV5-4 and TRBJ1-6, with D unresolved. The CDR3 nucleotides read TGTGCCAGCAGCCTGGGGAATTCACCCCTCCACTTT. Translation: CASSLGNSPLHF. The whole variable domain, filled in from reference TRBV5-4 and TRBJ1-6, reads ETGVTQSPTHLIKTRGQQVTLRCSSQSGHNTVSWYQQALGQGPQFIFQYYREEENGRGNFPPRFSGLQFPNYSSELNVNALELDDSALYLCASSLGNSPLHFGNGTRLTVT.